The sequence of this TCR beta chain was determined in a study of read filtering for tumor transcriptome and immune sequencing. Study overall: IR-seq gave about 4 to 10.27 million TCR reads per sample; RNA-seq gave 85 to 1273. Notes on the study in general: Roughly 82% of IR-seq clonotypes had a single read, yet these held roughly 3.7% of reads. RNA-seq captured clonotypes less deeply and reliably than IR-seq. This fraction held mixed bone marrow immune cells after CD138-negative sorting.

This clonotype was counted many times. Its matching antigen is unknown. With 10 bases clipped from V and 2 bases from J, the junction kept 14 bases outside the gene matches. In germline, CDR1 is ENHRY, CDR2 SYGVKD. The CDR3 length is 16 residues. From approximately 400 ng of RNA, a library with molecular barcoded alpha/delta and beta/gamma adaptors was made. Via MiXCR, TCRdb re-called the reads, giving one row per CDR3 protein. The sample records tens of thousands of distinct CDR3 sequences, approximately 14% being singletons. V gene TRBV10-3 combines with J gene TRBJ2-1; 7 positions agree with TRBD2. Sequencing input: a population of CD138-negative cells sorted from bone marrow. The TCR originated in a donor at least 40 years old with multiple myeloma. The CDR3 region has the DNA TGTGCCACCTCGCCCGGGGGGAGTGGGGCCTACAATGAGCAGTTCTTC. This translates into CATSPGGSGAYNEQFF.